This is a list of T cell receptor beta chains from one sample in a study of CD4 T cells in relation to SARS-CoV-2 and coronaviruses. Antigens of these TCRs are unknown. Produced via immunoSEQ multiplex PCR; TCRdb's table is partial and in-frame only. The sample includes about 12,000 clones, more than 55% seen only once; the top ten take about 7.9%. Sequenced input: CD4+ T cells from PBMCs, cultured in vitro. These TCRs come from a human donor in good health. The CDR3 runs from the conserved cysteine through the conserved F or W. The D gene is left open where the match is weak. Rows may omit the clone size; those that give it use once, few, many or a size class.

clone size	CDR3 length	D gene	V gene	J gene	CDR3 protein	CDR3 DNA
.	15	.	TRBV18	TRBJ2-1	CASSPGVVSSHEQFF	TGTGCCAGCTCACCAGGGGTAGTTAGCTCCCATGAGCAGTTCTTC
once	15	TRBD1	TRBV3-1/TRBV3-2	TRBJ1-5	CASSQGGQLNQPQHF	TGTGCCAGCAGCCAAGGGGGACAGCTAAATCAGCCCCAGCATTTT
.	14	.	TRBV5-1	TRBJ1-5	CASSLDGGNQPQHF	TGCGCCAGCAGCTTGGATGGGGGGAATCAGCCCCAGCATTTT
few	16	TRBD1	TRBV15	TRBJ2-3	CATSRGAGGAEDTQYF	TGTGCCACCAGCAGAGGTGCAGGGGGCGCCGAAGATACGCAGTATTTT
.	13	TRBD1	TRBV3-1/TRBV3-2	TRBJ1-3	CASSPGGGNTIYF	TGTGCCAGCAGCCCAGGGGGAGGAAACACCATATATTTT
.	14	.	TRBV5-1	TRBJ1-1	CASSGGQQNTEAFF	TGCGCCAGCAGCGGCGGACAGCAGAACACTGAAGCTTTCTTT
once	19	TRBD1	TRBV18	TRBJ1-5	CASSQRSTGTLSGNQPQHF	TGTGCCAGCTCACAACGCTCGACAGGGACACTGTCAGGGAATCAGCCCCAGCATTTT
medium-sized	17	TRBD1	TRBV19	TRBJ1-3	CASSFPGQAFSGNTIYF	TGTGCCAGTAGTTTCCCGGGACAGGCCTTCTCTGGAAACACCATATATTTT
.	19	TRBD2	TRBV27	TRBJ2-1	CASSLSGTSGRFSYNEQFF	TGTGCCAGCAGTTTATCCGGGACTAGCGGGAGGTTCTCCTACAATGAGCAGTTCTTC
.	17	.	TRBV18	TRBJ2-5	CASSLAGTTFGIETQYF	TGTGCCAGCTCATTGGCGGGAACTACCTTCGGAATAGAGACCCAGTACTTC
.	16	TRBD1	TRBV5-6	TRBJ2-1	CASSWGPIGTDNEQFF	TGTGCCAGCAGCTGGGGGCCCATAGGGACAGACAATGAGCAGTTCTTC
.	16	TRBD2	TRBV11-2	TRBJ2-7	CASSFGTSQEPYEQYF	TGTGCCAGCAGCTTCGGGACTAGCCAAGAACCCTACGAGCAGTACTTC
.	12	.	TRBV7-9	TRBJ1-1	CASSTTTEEAFF	TGTGCCAGCAGCACCACGACAGAGGAAGCTTTCTTT
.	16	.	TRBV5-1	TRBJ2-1	CASSLVGRVVDDEQFF	TGCGCCAGCAGCTTGGTCGGCAGGGTGGTTGACGATGAGCAGTTCTTC
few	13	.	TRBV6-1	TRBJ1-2	CASSDGGGYGYTF	TGTGCCAGCAGTGACGGGGGGGGCTATGGCTACACCTTC
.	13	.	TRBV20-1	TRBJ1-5	CSASPGSNQPQHF	TGCAGTGCTAGTCCTGGGTCCAATCAGCCCCAGCATTTT